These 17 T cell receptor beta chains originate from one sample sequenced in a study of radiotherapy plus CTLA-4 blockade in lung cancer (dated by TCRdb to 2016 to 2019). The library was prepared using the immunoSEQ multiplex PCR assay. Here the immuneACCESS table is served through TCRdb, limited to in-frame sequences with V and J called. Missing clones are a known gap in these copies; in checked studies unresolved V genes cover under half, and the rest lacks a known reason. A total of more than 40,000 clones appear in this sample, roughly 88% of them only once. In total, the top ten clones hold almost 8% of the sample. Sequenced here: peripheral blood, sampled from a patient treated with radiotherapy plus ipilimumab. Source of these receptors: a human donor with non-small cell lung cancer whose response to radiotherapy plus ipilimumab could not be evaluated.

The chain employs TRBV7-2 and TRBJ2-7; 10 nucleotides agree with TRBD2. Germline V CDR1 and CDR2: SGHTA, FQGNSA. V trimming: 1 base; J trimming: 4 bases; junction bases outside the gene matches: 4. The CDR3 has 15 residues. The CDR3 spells CASSLVQRGGYEQYF. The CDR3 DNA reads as TGTGCCAGCAGCTTAGTACAGCGGGGGGGTTACGAGCAGTACTTC.

The CDR3 sequence is CASSYLRTSSYNEQFF. CDR3 nucleotide sequence: TGTGCCAGCAGTTACCTGAGGACTAGCTCCTACAATGAGCAGTTCTTC. V usage is TRBV6-5 and J usage is TRBJ2-1; TRBD2 aligns across 7 bases. Germline CDR1 reads MNHEY; CDR2 reads SVGAGI. V lost 2 bases, J lost 0 bases, and 4 bases stayed unmatched. This CDR3 region has 16 residues.

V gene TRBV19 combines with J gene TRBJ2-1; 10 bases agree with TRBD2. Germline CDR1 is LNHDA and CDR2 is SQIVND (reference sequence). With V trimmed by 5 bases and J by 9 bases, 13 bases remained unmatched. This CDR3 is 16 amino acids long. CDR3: CASSFLPSGRATEQFF. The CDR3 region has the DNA TGTGCCAGTAGTTTCCTACCGAGCGGGAGGGCCACTGAGCAGTTCTTC. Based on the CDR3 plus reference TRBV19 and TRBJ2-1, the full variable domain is DGGITQSPKYLFRKEGQNVTLSCEQNLNHDAMYWYRQDPGQGLRLIYYSQIVNDFQKGDIAEGYSVSREKKESFPLTVTSAQKNPTAFYLCASSFLPSGRATEQFFGPGTRLTVL.

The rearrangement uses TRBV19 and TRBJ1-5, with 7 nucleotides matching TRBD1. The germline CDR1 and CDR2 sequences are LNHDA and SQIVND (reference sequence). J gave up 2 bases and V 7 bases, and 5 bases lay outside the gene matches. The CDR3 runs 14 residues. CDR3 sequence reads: CASKVGQGNQPQHF. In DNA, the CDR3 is TGTGCCAGTAAGGTAGGACAGGGCAATCAGCCCCAGCATTTT.

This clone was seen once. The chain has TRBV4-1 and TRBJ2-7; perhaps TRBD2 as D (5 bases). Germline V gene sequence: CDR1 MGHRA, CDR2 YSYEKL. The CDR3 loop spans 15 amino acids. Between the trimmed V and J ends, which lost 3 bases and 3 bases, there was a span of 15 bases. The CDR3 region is CASSHARTLVYEQYF. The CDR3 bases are TGCGCCAGCAGCCATGCCAGGACTCTGGTCTACGAGCAGTACTTC.

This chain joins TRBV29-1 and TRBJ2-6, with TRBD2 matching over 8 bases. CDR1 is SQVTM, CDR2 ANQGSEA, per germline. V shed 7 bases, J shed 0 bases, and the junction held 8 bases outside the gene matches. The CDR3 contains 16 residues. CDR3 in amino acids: CSGLTSAFSGANVLTF. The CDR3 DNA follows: TGCAGCGGTCTGACTAGCGCGTTCTCTGGGGCCAACGTCCTGACTTTC.

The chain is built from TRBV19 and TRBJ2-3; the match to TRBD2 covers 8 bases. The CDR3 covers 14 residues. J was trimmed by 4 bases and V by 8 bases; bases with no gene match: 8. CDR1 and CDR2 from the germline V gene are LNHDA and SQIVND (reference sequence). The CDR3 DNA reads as TGTGCCAGTTCTGGGCTAGCGGGTTCAGATACGCAGTATTTT. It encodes CASSGLAGSDTQYF.

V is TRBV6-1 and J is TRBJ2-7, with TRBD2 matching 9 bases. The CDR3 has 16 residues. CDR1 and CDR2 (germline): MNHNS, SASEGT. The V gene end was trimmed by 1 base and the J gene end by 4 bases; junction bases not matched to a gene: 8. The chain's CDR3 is CASSEEGSGSGYEQYF. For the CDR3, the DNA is TGTGCCAGCAGTGAAGAGGGTAGCGGGAGCGGGTACGAGCAGTACTTC.

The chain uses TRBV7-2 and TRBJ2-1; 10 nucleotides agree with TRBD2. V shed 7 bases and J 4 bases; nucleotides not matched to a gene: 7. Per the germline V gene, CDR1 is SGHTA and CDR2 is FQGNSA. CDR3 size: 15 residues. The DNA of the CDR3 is TGTGCCAGCATCCTCGGGACTAGCGAGTACAATGAGCAGTTCTTC. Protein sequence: CASILGTSEYNEQFF.

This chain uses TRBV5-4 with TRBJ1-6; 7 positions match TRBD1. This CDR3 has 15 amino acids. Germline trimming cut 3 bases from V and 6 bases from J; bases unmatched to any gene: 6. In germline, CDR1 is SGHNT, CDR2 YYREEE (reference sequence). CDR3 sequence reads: CASSSRGELNSPLHF. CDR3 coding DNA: TGTGCCAGCAGCTCCAGGGGGGAGCTTAATTCACCCCTCCACTTT. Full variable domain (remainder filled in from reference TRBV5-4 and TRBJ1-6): ETGVTQSPTHLIKTRGQQVTLRCSSQSGHNTVSWYQQALGQGPQFIFQYYREEENGRGNFPPRFSGLQFPNYSSELNVNALELDDSALYLCASSSRGELNSPLHFGNGTRLTVT.

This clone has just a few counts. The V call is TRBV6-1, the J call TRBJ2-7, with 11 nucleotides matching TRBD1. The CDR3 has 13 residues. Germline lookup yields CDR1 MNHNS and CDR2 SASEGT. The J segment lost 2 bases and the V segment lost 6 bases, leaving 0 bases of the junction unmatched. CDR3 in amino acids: CASRDRGPYEQYF. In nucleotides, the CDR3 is TGTGCCAGCAGGGACAGGGGGCCCTACGAGCAGTACTTC.

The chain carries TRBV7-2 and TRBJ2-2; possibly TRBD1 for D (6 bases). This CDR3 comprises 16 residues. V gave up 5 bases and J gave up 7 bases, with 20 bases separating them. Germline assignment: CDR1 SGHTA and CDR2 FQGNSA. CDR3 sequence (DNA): TGTGCCAGCAGCCCAGGGGACCTTCGCCTCGGCGGGGAGCTGTTTTTT. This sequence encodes CASSPGDLRLGGELFF.

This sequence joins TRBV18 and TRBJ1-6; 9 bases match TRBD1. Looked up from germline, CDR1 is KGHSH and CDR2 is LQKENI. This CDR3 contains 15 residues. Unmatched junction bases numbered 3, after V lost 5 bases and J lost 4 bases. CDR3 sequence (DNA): TGTGCCAGCTCATCCGGGACAGGGTATAATTCACCCCTCCACTTT. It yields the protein CASSSGTGYNSPLHF. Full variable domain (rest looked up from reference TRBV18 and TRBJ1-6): NAGVMQNPRHLVRRRGQEARLRCSPMKGHSHVYWYRQLPEEGLKFMVYLQKENIIDESGMPKERFSAEFPKEGPSILRIQQVVRGDSAAYFCASSSGTGYNSPLHFGNGTRLTVT.

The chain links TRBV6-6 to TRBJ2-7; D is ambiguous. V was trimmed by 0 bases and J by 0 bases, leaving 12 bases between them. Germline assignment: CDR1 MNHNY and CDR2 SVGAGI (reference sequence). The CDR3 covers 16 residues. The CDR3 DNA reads TGTGCCAGCAGTTACTCGACACCAAGATTCTCCTACGAGCAGTACTTC. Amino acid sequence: CASSYSTPRFSYEQYF.

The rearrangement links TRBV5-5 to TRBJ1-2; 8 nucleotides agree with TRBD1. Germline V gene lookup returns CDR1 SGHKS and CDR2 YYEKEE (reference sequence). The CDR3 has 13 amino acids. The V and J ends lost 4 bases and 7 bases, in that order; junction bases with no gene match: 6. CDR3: CASSHGTGGGYTF. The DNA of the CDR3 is TGTGCCAGCAGCCATGGGACAGGAGGTGGCTACACCTTC.

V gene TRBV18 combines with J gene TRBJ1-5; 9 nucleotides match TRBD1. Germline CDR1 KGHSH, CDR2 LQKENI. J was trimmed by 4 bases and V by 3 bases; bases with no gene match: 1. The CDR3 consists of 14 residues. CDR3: CASSPTGGNQPQHF. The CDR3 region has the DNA TGTGCCAGCTCACCGACAGGGGGAAATCAGCCCCAGCATTTT.

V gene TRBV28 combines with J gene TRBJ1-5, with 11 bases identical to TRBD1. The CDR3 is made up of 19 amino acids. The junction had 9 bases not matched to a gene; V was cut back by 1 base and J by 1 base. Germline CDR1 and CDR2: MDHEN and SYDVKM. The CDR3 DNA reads TGTGCCAGCAGTTTATTTCCCCCTGGACAGGGGGCGAGCAATCAGCCCCAGCATTTT. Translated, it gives CASSLFPPGQGASNQPQHF.